The rows below give T cell receptor beta chains drawn from one sample of a study of T cells in Graves' hyperthyroidism and ophthalmopathy. TCRdb independently ran MiXCR on the multiplex PCR reads; one entry per CDR3 protein. The repertoire holds some 770,000 distinct CDR3 sequences, with 16% as singletons. The specimen was blood. The source is a man aged 18 to 30 with Graves' hyperthyroidism. CDR3s include the opening cysteine and the closing phenylalanine or tryptophan. A D gene is named only where the DNA matches it firmly. The size field is filled for only some rows; it gives once, few, many or a size class.

clone_size: few; d_call: TRBD1; j_call: TRBJ1-1; v_call: TRBV2; cdr3_nt: TGTGCCAGCAGTCGGGACAGGTTTGGCGTGGCTTTCTTT; cdr3_aa: CASSRDRFGVAFF
clone_size: -; d_call: -; j_call: TRBJ1-1; v_call: TRBV18; cdr3_nt: TGTGCCAGCTCGCCCCCGGGGTGGGTGAACACTGAAGCTTTCTTT; cdr3_aa: CASSPPGWVNTEAFF
clone_size: few; d_call: -; j_call: TRBJ2-5; v_call: TRBV7-3; cdr3_nt: TGTGCCAGCAGCTTAGCCCAGAAAGAGACCCAGTACTTC; cdr3_aa: CASSLAQKETQYF
clone_size: many; d_call: -; j_call: TRBJ2-2; v_call: TRBV7-9; cdr3_nt: TGTGCCAGCAGCTTCGGCCCCGCGGGCACCGGGGAGCTGTTTTTT; cdr3_aa: CASSFGPAGTGELFF
clone_size: -; d_call: TRBD1; j_call: TRBJ2-2; v_call: TRBV19; cdr3_nt: TGTGCCAGTAGTACTGGGACAGGGAGGGGCGGGGAGCTGTTTTTT; cdr3_aa: CASSTGTGRGGELFF
clone_size: many; d_call: TRBD1; j_call: TRBJ2-2; v_call: TRBV28; cdr3_nt: TGTGCCAGCACCTCTGGCAGGGGGCAAACCGGGGAGCTGTTTTTT; cdr3_aa: CASTSGRGQTGELFF
clone_size: few; d_call: TRBD1; j_call: TRBJ2-5; v_call: TRBV6-1; cdr3_nt: TGTGCCAAAAGACAGGGGATCGAGACCCAGTACTTC; cdr3_aa: CAKRQGIETQYF
clone_size: many; d_call: -; j_call: TRBJ2-1; v_call: TRBV20-1; cdr3_nt: TGCAGTGCCGCCCCGGAGCTAGATGAGCAGTTCTTC; cdr3_aa: CSAAPELDEQFF
clone_size: many; d_call: -; j_call: TRBJ1-2; v_call: TRBV28; cdr3_nt: TGTGCCAGCACCACCCCCAGGAGGGATGGCTACACCTTC; cdr3_aa: CASTTPRRDGYTF
clone_size: few; d_call: -; j_call: TRBJ2-7; v_call: TRBV19; cdr3_nt: TGTGCCAGTGAGCAGAACTACGAGCAGTACTTC; cdr3_aa: CASEQNYEQYF
clone_size: many; d_call: -; j_call: TRBJ2-7; v_call: TRBV18; cdr3_nt: TGTGCCAGCTCAACGGCTACAGGGTCGGCCTACGAGCAGTACTTC; cdr3_aa: CASSTATGSAYEQYF
clone_size: many; d_call: TRBD2; j_call: TRBJ2-1; v_call: TRBV24-1; cdr3_nt: TGTGCCACCAGTGATCCGGTGGGCGCGGGAGCTTCAACCAATGAGCAGTTCTTC; cdr3_aa: CATSDPVGAGASTNEQFF
clone_size: -; d_call: TRBD2; j_call: TRBJ2-2; v_call: TRBV9; cdr3_nt: TGTGCCAGCAGCCATCGACAGGGCGCGGGACTAGCGGGGTCGAACACCGGGGAGCTGTTTTTT; cdr3_aa: CASSHRQGAGLAGSNTGELFF
clone_size: many; d_call: -; j_call: TRBJ2-5; v_call: TRBV28; cdr3_nt: TGTGCCAGCAGTACCCTGGACGGGCAAGAGACCCAGTACTTC; cdr3_aa: CASSTLDGQETQYF
clone_size: many; d_call: TRBD2; j_call: TRBJ2-1; v_call: TRBV30; cdr3_nt: TGTGCCTGGAGTGTACTAGCGAGGTCCTACAATGAGCAGTTCTTC; cdr3_aa: CAWSVLARSYNEQFF
clone_size: -; d_call: TRBD2; j_call: TRBJ2-7; v_call: TRBV7-9; cdr3_nt: TGTGCCAGCAGCAGGACTAGCGGGAGTGGGTACGAGCAGTACTTC; cdr3_aa: CASSRTSGSGYEQYF
clone_size: few; d_call: TRBD2; j_call: TRBJ2-2; v_call: TRBV20-1; cdr3_nt: TGCAGTGCTTTACCGGGACTAGCAAGCGGGGAGCTGTTTTTT; cdr3_aa: CSALPGLASGELFF
clone_size: -; d_call: TRBD2; j_call: TRBJ2-1; v_call: TRBV28; cdr3_nt: TGTGCCAGCAGAGGGAGGGAGAACAATGAGCAGTTCTTC; cdr3_aa: CASRGRENNEQFF
clone_size: many; d_call: -; j_call: TRBJ2-7; v_call: TRBV6-5; cdr3_nt: TGTGCCAGCAGTTACAACCTCGGCGAGCAGTACTTC; cdr3_aa: CASSYNLGEQYF
clone_size: few; d_call: TRBD1; j_call: TRBJ1-2; v_call: TRBV9; cdr3_nt: TGTGCCAGCAGCGTCACCGGGACAGATTTTTATGGCTACACCTTC; cdr3_aa: CASSVTGTDFYGYTF
clone_size: -; d_call: -; j_call: TRBJ2-4; v_call: TRBV4-2; cdr3_nt: TGTGCCAGCAGCCAAGATTTCAGGAGGGAGGCGGACATTCAGTACTTC; cdr3_aa: CASSQDFRREADIQYF
clone_size: -; d_call: TRBD2; j_call: TRBJ2-3; v_call: TRBV28; cdr3_nt: TGTGCCAGCAGTTACTCGTTAGCGGGAGGGATCTCAGATACGCAGTATTTT; cdr3_aa: CASSYSLAGGISDTQYF
clone_size: many; d_call: TRBD2; j_call: TRBJ2-5; v_call: TRBV24-1; cdr3_nt: TGTGCCACCAGTGCGACTAGCGCCGAGACCCAGTACTTC; cdr3_aa: CATSATSAETQYF
clone_size: -; d_call: -; j_call: TRBJ1-4; v_call: TRBV7-2; cdr3_nt: TGTGCCAGCAGCCCGTGGGACGGGACTAATGAAAAACTGTTTTTT; cdr3_aa: CASSPWDGTNEKLFF
clone_size: many; d_call: -; j_call: TRBJ2-7; v_call: TRBV11-3; cdr3_nt: TGTGCCAGCAGCTTAGTTCTAGGCTCCTACGAGCAGTACTTC; cdr3_aa: CASSLVLGSYEQYF
clone_size: many; d_call: -; j_call: TRBJ2-3; v_call: TRBV7-9; cdr3_nt: TGTGCCAGCAGCCCCCAGGACCGCACAGATACGCAGTATTTT; cdr3_aa: CASSPQDRTDTQYF
clone_size: -; d_call: -; j_call: TRBJ2-7; v_call: TRBV28; cdr3_nt: TGTGCCAGCAGTTCCTACCGGGACACTTCCTACGAGCAGTACTTC; cdr3_aa: CASSSYRDTSYEQYF
clone_size: many; d_call: -; j_call: TRBJ2-6; v_call: TRBV28; cdr3_nt: TGTGCCAGCCTTTCAGGAGAGGGGGCCAACGTCCTGACTTTC; cdr3_aa: CASLSGEGANVLTF
clone_size: -; d_call: TRBD2; j_call: TRBJ2-1; v_call: TRBV6-1; cdr3_nt: TGTGCCAGCCGGCCTAGCGGCCCCCATGAGCAGTTCTTC; cdr3_aa: CASRPSGPHEQFF